A selection of T cell receptor beta chains follows, all from one sample in a study of blood T cell repertoires in COVID-19. Assay: immunoSEQ multiplex PCR; the TCRdb copy retains only in-frame clones and omits some. Of approximately 160,000 clones listed, approximately 85% were seen once; the top ten hold 8.3%. The sample taken for sequencing was peripheral blood. These receptors came from a woman aged 55-69 years with COVID-19, enrolled during active disease. CDR3s include the opening cysteine and the closing phenylalanine or tryptophan. The order of the fields is CDR3 protein, CDR3 DNA, J gene, clone size, V gene, D gene. A D gene is named only where the DNA matches it firmly. Rows give clone size only sometimes, using once, few, many, or a class for an expanded clone.

CDR3 protein: CASSPLQEFFF
CDR3 DNA: TGTGCCAGCTCACCACTACAGGAGTTTTTCTTC
J gene: TRBJ2-1
clone size: -
V gene: TRBV18
D gene: -

CDR3 protein: CASSHWDRGGTDTQYF
CDR3 DNA: TGTGCCAGCAGCCACTGGGACAGGGGGGGAACAGATACGCAGTATTTT
J gene: TRBJ2-3
clone size: -
V gene: TRBV7-6
D gene: TRBD1

CDR3 protein: CASSLEGTGFGNQPQHF
CDR3 DNA: TGTGCCAGCAGCTTAGAGGGGACAGGGTTTGGCAATCAGCCCCAGCATTTT
J gene: TRBJ1-5
clone size: -
V gene: TRBV7-9
D gene: TRBD1

CDR3 protein: CASSLTGTGDGYTF
CDR3 DNA: TGTGCCAGCAGCCTGACCGGGACGGGGGATGGCTACACCTTC
J gene: TRBJ1-2
clone size: -
V gene: TRBV5-5
D gene: -

CDR3 protein: CALGQNLNYGYTF
CDR3 DNA: TGTGCCCTAGGACAGAACCTTAACTATGGCTACACCTTC
J gene: TRBJ1-2
clone size: -
V gene: TRBV30
D gene: -

CDR3 protein: CASSLRSGRANEQFF
CDR3 DNA: TGTGCCAGCAGCTTAAGAAGCGGGAGGGCCAATGAGCAGTTCTTC
J gene: TRBJ2-1
clone size: -
V gene: TRBV7-9
D gene: TRBD2

CDR3 protein: CASSLGQVSNQPQHF
CDR3 DNA: TGTGCCAGCAGCTTGGGCCAGGTTAGCAATCAGCCCCAGCATTTT
J gene: TRBJ1-5
clone size: -
V gene: TRBV5-5
D gene: -

CDR3 protein: CASSLGDRTYNEQFF
CDR3 DNA: TGCGCCAGCAGCTTAGGGGACAGGACCTACAATGAGCAGTTCTTC
J gene: TRBJ2-1
clone size: once
V gene: TRBV5-1
D gene: TRBD1

CDR3 protein: CASSRRTVLGTDTQYF
CDR3 DNA: TGTGCCAGCAGCCGAAGGACTGTGCTTGGTACAGATACGCAGTATTTT
J gene: TRBJ2-3
clone size: -
V gene: TRBV3-1/TRBV3-2
D gene: -

CDR3 protein: CASTSGTANYGYTF
CDR3 DNA: TGTGCCAGCACTTCCGGGACAGCGAACTATGGCTACACCTTC
J gene: TRBJ1-2
clone size: -
V gene: TRBV7-8
D gene: TRBD1

CDR3 protein: CASSSQTGLNYGYTF
CDR3 DNA: TGTGCCAGCAGCTCCCAGACAGGGCTTAACTATGGCTACACCTTC
J gene: TRBJ1-2
clone size: -
V gene: TRBV7-8
D gene: TRBD1

CDR3 protein: CASSYLGRFYGYTF
CDR3 DNA: TGTGCCAGCAGTTACTTGGGCAGGTTCTATGGCTACACCTTC
J gene: TRBJ1-2
clone size: -
V gene: TRBV6-5
D gene: -

CDR3 protein: CASSLGTGEATNEKLFF
CDR3 DNA: TGTGCCAGCAGCTTGGGCACAGGGGAAGCAACTAATGAAAAACTGTTTTTT
J gene: TRBJ1-4
clone size: -
V gene: TRBV5-6
D gene: TRBD1

CDR3 protein: CASSWDRIYGYTF
CDR3 DNA: TGCGCCAGCAGCTGGGACAGAATTTATGGCTACACCTTC
J gene: TRBJ1-2
clone size: -
V gene: TRBV5-1
D gene: TRBD1

CDR3 protein: CATSARGQADTQYF
CDR3 DNA: TGTGCCACCAGTGCGCGGGGGCAGGCAGATACGCAGTATTTT
J gene: TRBJ2-3
clone size: -
V gene: TRBV24-1
D gene: -

CDR3 protein: CATSDGGRLGLRTGELFF
CDR3 DNA: TGTGCCACCAGTGATGGGGGGAGGCTTGGACTGAGAACCGGGGAGCTGTTTTTT
J gene: TRBJ2-2
clone size: -
V gene: TRBV24-1
D gene: -

CDR3 protein: CASSPRQGSSGANVLTF
CDR3 DNA: TGTGCCAGCTCACCACGTCAGGGGAGCTCTGGGGCCAACGTCCTGACTTTC
J gene: TRBJ2-6
clone size: -
V gene: TRBV18
D gene: -

CDR3 protein: CASSFGQPGGGYTF
CDR3 DNA: TGCGCCAGCAGCTTTGGGCAGCCGGGGGGTGGCTACACCTTC
J gene: TRBJ1-2
clone size: -
V gene: TRBV5-1
D gene: -

CDR3 protein: CASSLGRTSGNTIYF
CDR3 DNA: TGCGCCAGCAGCTTAGGGAGAACCTCTGGAAACACCATATATTTT
J gene: TRBJ1-3
clone size: -
V gene: TRBV5-1
D gene: -

CDR3 protein: CASSIDRSTSGRPDEQFF
CDR3 DNA: TGTGCCAGTAGTATTGACCGATCGACTAGCGGGAGGCCTGATGAGCAGTTCTTC
J gene: TRBJ2-1
clone size: -
V gene: TRBV19
D gene: TRBD2

CDR3 protein: CATSDSRTSTHEQFF
CDR3 DNA: TGTGCCACCAGTGACTCTAGGACTAGCACCCATGAGCAGTTCTTC
J gene: TRBJ2-1
clone size: -
V gene: TRBV24-1
D gene: TRBD2

CDR3 protein: CASSKEELAYEQYF
CDR3 DNA: TGTGCCAGCAGCAAAGAGGAATTAGCCTACGAGCAGTACTTC
J gene: TRBJ2-7
clone size: -
V gene: TRBV11-2
D gene: -

CDR3 protein: CASSEKGGASYNEQFF
CDR3 DNA: TGTGCCAGCAGTGAAAAGGGGGGGGCCTCCTACAATGAGCAGTTCTTC
J gene: TRBJ2-1
clone size: -
V gene: TRBV6-1
D gene: -

CDR3 protein: CAISESAGTGGYTF
CDR3 DNA: TGTGCCATCAGTGAGTCGGCCGGGACAGGTGGCTACACCTTC
J gene: TRBJ1-2
clone size: -
V gene: TRBV10-3
D gene: TRBD1

CDR3 protein: CASSLIQNTEAFF
CDR3 DNA: TGTGCCAGCAGTTTAATCCAGAACACTGAAGCTTTCTTT
J gene: TRBJ1-1
clone size: -
V gene: TRBV27
D gene: -

CDR3 protein: CASRIGQGAYQPQHF
CDR3 DNA: TGTGCCAGCAGAATCGGACAGGGGGCCTATCAGCCCCAGCATTTT
J gene: TRBJ1-5
clone size: -
V gene: TRBV6-5
D gene: TRBD1

CDR3 protein: CASSLWRGGPDTQYF
CDR3 DNA: TGCGCCAGCAGCTTGTGGCGGGGGGGCCCAGATACGCAGTATTTT
J gene: TRBJ2-3
clone size: -
V gene: TRBV5-1
D gene: TRBD2

CDR3 protein: CASSIPDRRVNEQFF
CDR3 DNA: TGTGCCAGTAGTATCCCGGACAGGCGGGTCAATGAGCAGTTCTTC
J gene: TRBJ2-1
clone size: few
V gene: TRBV19
D gene: TRBD1

CDR3 protein: CASSLEASSYNEQFF
CDR3 DNA: TGTGCCAGCAGCCTCGAGGCAAGCTCCTACAATGAGCAGTTCTTC
J gene: TRBJ2-1
clone size: once
V gene: TRBV11-2
D gene: -

CDR3 protein: CASSNPYAGGRETQYF
CDR3 DNA: TGTGCCAGTAGTAACCCTTATGCGGGGGGCAGGGAGACCCAGTACTTC
J gene: TRBJ2-5
clone size: -
V gene: TRBV19
D gene: TRBD2

CDR3 protein: CASSSGLAGTETQYF
CDR3 DNA: TGTGCCAGCAGCTCGGGACTAGCGGGAACAGAGACCCAGTACTTC
J gene: TRBJ2-5
clone size: -
V gene: TRBV11-3
D gene: TRBD2

CDR3 protein: CASSLDGTGRQLFF
CDR3 DNA: TGTGCCAGCAGCTTGGACGGGACAGGGAGACAACTGTTTTTT
J gene: TRBJ1-4
clone size: -
V gene: TRBV11-1
D gene: TRBD1

CDR3 protein: CASSHTGSGANVLTF
CDR3 DNA: TGTGCCAGTAGCCACACGGGCTCTGGGGCCAACGTCCTGACTTTC
J gene: TRBJ2-6
clone size: -
V gene: TRBV19
D gene: -

CDR3 protein: CASSTHRSYSNQPQHF
CDR3 DNA: TGTGCCAGTAGCACCCACAGGTCATATAGCAATCAGCCCCAGCATTTT
J gene: TRBJ1-5
clone size: -
V gene: TRBV19
D gene: -

CDR3 protein: CSVETGRGASYEQYF
CDR3 DNA: TGCAGCGTTGAAACGGGGCGGGGGGCCAGCTACGAGCAGTACTTC
J gene: TRBJ2-7
clone size: -
V gene: TRBV29-1
D gene: TRBD2

CDR3 protein: CASSFRVKAFF
CDR3 DNA: TGTGCCAGCAGCTTCAGGGTAAAAGCTTTCTTT
J gene: TRBJ1-1
clone size: -
V gene: TRBV5-8
D gene: -

CDR3 protein: CASSLSQGRDNEQFF
CDR3 DNA: TGCGCCAGCAGCTTATCACAGGGGCGAGACAATGAGCAGTTCTTC
J gene: TRBJ2-1
clone size: -
V gene: TRBV5-1
D gene: TRBD1

CDR3 protein: CASSRLGTSGGTDTQYF
CDR3 DNA: TGTGCCAGTAGTAGACTCGGGACTAGCGGGGGTACAGATACGCAGTATTTT
J gene: TRBJ2-3
clone size: -
V gene: TRBV19
D gene: TRBD2

CDR3 protein: CASSLGQGAGEAFF
CDR3 DNA: TGTGCCAGCAGCCTCGGACAGGGGGCGGGTGAAGCTTTCTTT
J gene: TRBJ1-1
clone size: -
V gene: TRBV7-6
D gene: TRBD1